This T cell receptor beta chain was captured in a study of T-cell reconstitution after alpha-beta-depleted transplantation in children (dated by TCRdb to 2016 to 2017). For context, the study as a whole: The study quantitatively tracked T-cell immune reconstitution after TCRalphabeta/CD19-depleted allogeneic hematopoietic cell transplantation in children using TCR repertoire profiling.

The treatment or condition label, as the study defines it: allogeneic hematopoietic cell transplantation with graft depleted of TCRalphabeta T cells and CD19 B cells. The children who served as transplant recipients had been given grafts of TCRalphabeta/CD19-depleted allogeneic hematopoietic cells. The sample holds a few counts of this clonotype. The antigen it recognizes is unknown. Compared with germline, one end of the junction differs, possibly owing to a read error. Overall results and qualifications from the work: In some patients, the high TCRbeta diversity seen at day 60 was put down to recipient T cells and intrathymic progenitors that had survived conditioning. The apparently early recovery of alphabetaT-cell counts about two months after transplant reportedly depended on only several hundred rapidly expanded clones that came from non-depleted graft cells. Over subsequent months, a decline in hyperexpanded clone frequencies was noted, and after one year, T-cell counts and TCRbeta diversity were mostly ascribed to newly produced T cells.

The CDR3 runs 13 amino acids, cysteine and phenylalanine included. The retained sequence is limited to the CDR3, 39 bases, with the frame set at the first base. CDR1 and CDR2 are read off the germline V gene as SGHRS and YFSETQ. Library generation was performed with PCR. The run used an Illumina HiSeq 2500. Molecular barcoding was employed in the preparation of TCR libraries, with unique molecular identifiers being used to normalize TCRbeta repertoire quantification. Through fastp at Q25 and MiXCR, TCRdb rebuilt clones from the public reads, retaining in-frame beta chains. Each CDR3 protein appears once, grouped with its most common genes and DNA. The sample contains 780,000 or so distinct CDR3 sequences, under 20% of them found a single time. 5% of the sample comes from the top ten.

The material was PBMCs, mostly from graft donor cells, obtained 360 days after TCRalphabeta/CD19-depleted stem cell transplant. The clonotype was recovered from a male patient younger than 18 who had a stem cell transplant for acute lymphoblastic leukemia, so the T cells may come from the graft donor. The chain couples TRBV5-1 to TRBJ1-2, with TRBD1 as a weak D call on 6 bases. Here is the DNA: TGTGCCAGCAGCTTAGACAGGTTCTATGGCTACACCTTC. It codes for CASSLDRFYGYTF. The reference TRBV5-1 and TRBJ1-2 proteins fill in what lies around the CDR3, so the full variable domain reads KAGVTQTPRYLIKTRGQQVTLSCSPISGHRSVSWYQQTPGQGLQFLFEYFSETQRNKGNFPGRFSGRQFSNSRSEMNVSTLELGDSALYLCASSLDRFYGYTFGSGTRLTVV.